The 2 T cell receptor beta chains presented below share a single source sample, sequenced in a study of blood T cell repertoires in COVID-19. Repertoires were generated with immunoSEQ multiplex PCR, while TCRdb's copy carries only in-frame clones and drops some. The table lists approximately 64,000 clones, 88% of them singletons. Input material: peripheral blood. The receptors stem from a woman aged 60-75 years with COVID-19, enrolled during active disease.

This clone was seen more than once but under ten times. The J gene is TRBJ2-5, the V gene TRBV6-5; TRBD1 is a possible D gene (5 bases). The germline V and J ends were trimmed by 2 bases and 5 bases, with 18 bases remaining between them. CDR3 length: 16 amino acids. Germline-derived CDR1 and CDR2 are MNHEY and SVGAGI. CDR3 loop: CASSYGQGLLGETQYF. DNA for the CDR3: TGTGCCAGCAGTTACGGGCAGGGCCTACTGGGGGAGACCCAGTACTTC.

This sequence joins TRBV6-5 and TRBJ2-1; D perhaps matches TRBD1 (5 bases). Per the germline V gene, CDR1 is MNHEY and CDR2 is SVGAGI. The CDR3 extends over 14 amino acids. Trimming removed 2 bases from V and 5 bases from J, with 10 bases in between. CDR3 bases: TGTGCCAGCAGTTACACAGGACCCCACAATGAGCAGTTCTTC. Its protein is CASSYTGPHNEQFF.